Listed here are 31 T cell receptor beta chains from one sample, sequenced in a study of cytomegalovirus exposure and HLA in healthy donors. The PCR used 60 Vbeta and 13 Jbeta primers. The table came from immunoSEQ multiplex PCR; TCRdb's copy has only in-frame clones and leaves some out. The sample has roughly 120,000 clones; 81% are singletons. Sequenced sample: PBMCs. These receptors were obtained from a woman aged 25-40 years in good health and CMV-seronegative.

The rearrangement joins TRBV12-5 to TRBJ2-2, with TRBD2 identical over 9 bases. The CDR3 length is 18 residues. From germline, CDR1 is LGHNT and CDR2 FRNRAP. The V gene end was trimmed by 4 bases and the J gene end by 2 bases; junction bases not matched to a gene: 11. DNA for the CDR3: TGTGCTAGTGGTTCCGTTCATCGACTAGCGGATAACACCGGGGAGCTGTTTTTT. Its translation is CASGSVHRLADNTGELFF. Full variable domain (outside the CDR3, taken from reference TRBV12-5 and TRBJ2-2): DARVTQTPRHKVTEMGQEVTMRCQPILGHNTVFWYRQTMMQGLELLAYFRNRAPLDDSGMPKDRFSAEMPDATLATLKIQPSEPRDSAVYFCASGSVHRLADNTGELFFGEGSRLTVL.

This sequence joins TRBV11-2 and TRBJ2-7; possibly TRBD1 for D (5 bases). Per the germline V gene, CDR1 is SGHAT and CDR2 is FQNNGV. CDR3 size: 12 residues. Trimming removed 0 bases at V and 5 bases at J, with 5 bases between. The CDR3 reads CASSLDRDEQYF. The CDR3 nucleotides are TGTGCCAGCAGCTTAGACAGGGACGAGCAGTACTTC.

This chain joins TRBV7-2 and TRBJ2-1; D is unclear. CDR3 size: 15 residues. V was trimmed by 6 bases and J by 4 bases, leaving 16 bases between them. Germline CDR1 is SGHTA and CDR2 is FQGNSA. This chain's CDR3 is CASRRGYGLYNEQFF. The CDR3 DNA reads TGTGCCAGCAGACGTGGCTACGGGTTGTACAATGAGCAGTTCTTC.

The V and J genes are TRBV6-1 and TRBJ1-3, with 7 bases lining up with TRBD1. The CDR3 extends over 15 amino acids. Germline trimming cut 1 base from V and 2 bases from J; bases unmatched to any gene: 2. Germline V gene sequence: CDR1 MNHNS, CDR2 SASEGT. CDR3 region: CASSEGQGAGNTIYF. CDR3 nucleotides: TGTGCCAGCAGTGAAGGTCAGGGGGCTGGAAACACCATATATTTT.

The chain carries TRBV7-9 and TRBJ2-7, with D possibly TRBD1 on 6 matching bases. Trimming removed 5 bases at V and 3 bases at J, with 17 bases between. CDR1 is SEHNR, CDR2 FQNEAQ, per germline (reference sequence). CDR3 length equals 15 residues. The CDR3 coding sequence is TGTGCCAGCAGCGACAAGACAGGTATTAGCTACGAGCAGTACTTC. It translates to CASSDKTGISYEQYF.

The chain joins TRBV28 to TRBJ1-1, with D maybe TRBD1 (5 bases). This CDR3 has 14 amino acids. Trimming pared 5 bases from V and 3 bases from J, leaving 13 bases between. Per the germline V gene, CDR1 is MDHEN and CDR2 is SYDVKM. CDR3 amino acids: CASSPGAGHTEAFF. The CDR3 coding sequence is TGTGCCAGCAGTCCTGGAGCGGGACACACTGAAGCTTTCTTT.

V and J are TRBV28 and TRBJ2-3, with TRBD2 matching over 13 bases. The CDR3 spans 21 residues. V shed 8 bases, J shed 9 bases, and the junction held 29 bases outside the gene matches. Per the germline V gene, CDR1 is MDHEN and CDR2 is SYDVKM. The CDR3: CASVGAGTGDGTSGTTGTQYF. In nucleotides, the CDR3 is TGTGCCAGCGTCGGTGCCGGGACAGGGGACGGGACTAGCGGGACGACCGGCACGCAGTATTTT. Filled out from reference TRBV28 and TRBJ2-3, the complete variable domain reads DVKVTQSSRYLVKRTGEKVFLECVQDMDHENMFWYRQDPGLGLRLIYFSYDVKMKEKGDIPEGYSVSREKKERFSLILESASTNQTSMYLCASVGAGTGDGTSGTTGTQYFGPGTRLTVL.

The chain joins TRBV7-9 to TRBJ2-3, with 10 bases that match TRBD2. The CDR3 extends over 15 amino acids. The V gene's germline CDR1 is SEHNR and CDR2 FQNEAQ (reference sequence). J was trimmed by 3 bases and V by 5 bases; bases with no gene match: 5. The CDR3 sequence: CASSPRTSGTDTQYF. The CDR3 coding sequence is TGTGCCAGCAGCCCTCGGACTAGCGGAACAGATACGCAGTATTTT.

This chain links TRBV29-1 with TRBJ2-6, with TRBD1 matching 7 bases. CDR3 length: 16 amino acids. Germline trimming cut 5 bases from V and 0 bases from J; bases unmatched to any gene: 7. Germline lookup yields CDR1 SQVTM and CDR2 ANQGSEA. In DNA form, the CDR3 reads TGCAGCGTTAGGGACAGCACATTCTCTGGGGCCAACGTCCTGACTTTC. This sequence encodes CSVRDSTFSGANVLTF.

A single count supports this clone. The rearrangement links TRBV28 to TRBJ1-6, with 7 nucleotides matching TRBD1. V lost 6 bases, J lost 9 bases, and 8 bases stayed unmatched. The length of the CDR3 is 14 residues. Looked up from germline, CDR1 is MDHEN and CDR2 is SYDVKM. DNA of the CDR3: TGTGCCAGCAGGCGACAGGGTTACAGTTCACCCCTCCACTTT. Protein sequence: CASRRQGYSSPLHF.

V is TRBV7-2 and J is TRBJ2-3; D is perhaps TRBD2 (6 bases). The CDR3 totals 14 residues. Germline lookup yields CDR1 SGHTA and CDR2 FQGNSA. Trimming removed 4 bases at V and 1 base at J, with 9 bases between. The CDR3 nucleotides are TGTGCCAGCAGCTATTCTAGCGGCACAGATACGCAGTATTTT. Encoded protein: CASSYSSGTDTQYF.

The chain employs TRBV4-2 and TRBJ2-5; a weak D match, TRBD1 (7 bases). Per the germline V gene, CDR1 is LGHNA and CDR2 is YNFKEQ. The CDR3 has 15 residues. V was trimmed by 0 bases and J by 2 bases, leaving 10 bases between them. The CDR3 loop reads CASSQDGGQQETQYF. The DNA of the CDR3 is TGTGCCAGCAGCCAAGACGGGGGACAGCAAGAGACCCAGTACTTC.

The rearrangement links TRBV5-1 to TRBJ2-1, with TRBD2 matching over 12 bases. Germline V gives CDR1 SGHRS, CDR2 YFSETQ. Trimming removed 4 bases from V and 6 bases from J; junction bases left unmatched: 5. CDR3 size: 15 residues. In DNA, the CDR3 is TGCGCCAGCAGCCCTAGCGGGAGGGCAGGCAATGAGCAGTTCTTC. This gives the protein CASSPSGRAGNEQFF.

This clone was counted a single time. The rearrangement joins TRBV7-9 to TRBJ1-2; D is perhaps TRBD1 (6 bases). The CDR3 runs to 18 residues. The germline gives CDR1 SEHNR, CDR2 FQNEAQ (reference sequence). V lost 2 bases and J lost 4, with 23 bases in between. The DNA for the CDR3 is TGTGCCAGCAGCTTAACTTTTGGAAGGCAGGGGCAGGGCTATGGCTACACCTTC. Translating gives CASSLTFGRQGQGYGYTF.

This sequence joins TRBV29-1 and TRBJ1-2; 7 positions agree with TRBD1. The CDR3 runs 12 residues. V was clipped by 7 bases and J by 6 bases; unmatched bases: 8. CDR1 and CDR2 from the germline V gene are SQVTM and ANQGSEA. CDR3 nucleotide sequence: TGCAGCGCCTTAACAGGGGATCATGGCTACACCTTC. Translating gives CSALTGDHGYTF. Supplemented by reference TRBV29-1 and TRBJ1-2, the full variable domain reads SAVISQKPSRDICQRGTSLTIQCQVDSQVTMMFWYRQQPGQSLTLIATANQGSEATYESGFVIDKFPISRPNLTFSTLTVSNMSPEDSSIYLCSALTGDHGYTFGSGTRLTVV.

The chain uses TRBV4-1 and TRBJ1-5; no definite D call. Per the germline V gene, CDR1 is MGHRA and CDR2 is YSYEKL. The CDR3 has 15 amino acids. V was pared by 0 bases and J by 5 bases, with 11 bases between. The CDR3 region has the DNA TGCGCCAGCAGCCAAGATGGGCAGGCCGATCAGCCCCAGCATTTT. This translates into CASSQDGQADQPQHF.

The chain's CDR3 is CASSPPRTGHTEAFF. CDR3 sequence (DNA): TGTGCCAGCTCCCCCCCTAGGACAGGGCACACTGAAGCTTTCTTT. This sequence joins TRBV6-5 and TRBJ1-1; 8 bases fit TRBD1. With V trimmed by 8 bases and J by 3 bases, 11 bases remained unmatched. The CDR3 contains 15 residues. Germline CDR1 reads MNHEY; CDR2 reads SVGAGI.

This clone was seen a handful of times. The J gene is TRBJ1-5, the V gene TRBV2; 9 bases match TRBD1. CDR3 length equals 14 residues. V shed 6 bases, J shed 5 bases, and the junction held 5 bases outside the gene matches. Germline CDR1 reads SNHLY; CDR2 reads FYNNEI. CDR3 sequence: CASRQDRGDQPQHF. CDR3 DNA sequence: TGTGCCAGCAGGCAAGACAGGGGGGATCAGCCCCAGCATTTT.

V and J are TRBV30 and TRBJ1-1; 10 bases agree with TRBD1. V lost 4 bases, J lost 1 base, and 15 bases stayed unmatched. This CDR3 has 18 residues. Germline lookup yields CDR1 GTSNPN and CDR2 SVGIG (reference sequence). CDR3 region: CAWKRRGQGLKKNTEAFF. Here the CDR3 DNA reads TGTGCCTGGAAGAGAAGGGGACAGGGGTTAAAGAAGAACACTGAAGCTTTCTTT.

This clone was seen just once. The chain recombines TRBV29-1 with TRBJ2-7; a possible D gene is TRBD1 (5 bases). Germline CDR1 SQVTM, CDR2 ANQGSEA. This CDR3 is 13 amino acids long. Trimming shortened V by 4 bases and J by 2 bases, and 12 bases separated the two germline ends. CDR3 region: CSVALTGTYEQYF. DNA for the CDR3: TGCAGCGTTGCGCTCACAGGCACCTACGAGCAGTACTTC.

The chain couples TRBV7-2 to TRBJ1-5, with D perhaps matching TRBD1 (6 bases). Germline V gene data show CDR1 as SGHTA and CDR2 as FQGNSA. V dropped 5 bases and J dropped 0 bases, with 14 bases sitting between them. The CDR3 sequence is 16 residues long. The CDR3 DNA is TGTGCCAGCAGCCACCGGACAGTTTATAGCAATCAGCCCCAGCATTTT. It codes for CASSHRTVYSNQPQHF.

The genes are TRBV28 and TRBJ2-7, with D perhaps TRBD1 (6 bases). The CDR3 has 14 residues. The germline V and J ends were trimmed by 6 bases and 2 bases, with 14 bases remaining between them. The germline V gene has CDR1 MDHEN and CDR2 SYDVKM. CDR3 DNA: TGTGCCAGCAGCGGGGACAAGCCTACCTACGAGCAGTACTTC. This translates into CASSGDKPTYEQYF.

V and J are TRBV27 and TRBJ2-2; 7 positions agree with TRBD2. In germline, CDR1 is MNHEY, CDR2 SMNVEV (reference sequence). V shed 5 bases and J 1 base; nucleotides not matched to a gene: 4. The CDR3 is 15 amino acids. The CDR3 region has the DNA TGTGCCAGCAGTCCATCTAGCGGGAACACCGGGGAGCTGTTTTTT. It codes for CASSPSSGNTGELFF.

The chain is built from TRBV9 and TRBJ2-1; 8 nucleotides agree with TRBD2. The CDR3 runs 16 residues. Germline-derived CDR1 and CDR2 are SGDLS and YYNGEE. V lost 0 bases to trimming and J lost 7 bases; unmatched junction nucleotides: 9. CDR3 loop: CASSVVGLAQRNEQFF. The CDR3 DNA reads TGTGCCAGCAGCGTAGTTGGACTAGCCCAGAGGAATGAGCAGTTCTTC.

The chain uses TRBV4-3 and TRBJ2-3, with TRBD1 identical over 7 bases. This CDR3 comprises 17 residues. Germline V gives CDR1 LGHNA, CDR2 YSLEER. V dropped 2 bases and J dropped 2; count of bases not matched to a gene: 10. Written as DNA, the CDR3 is TGCGCCAGCAGCCAAACGCCACAGGGGATCGTCACAGATACGCAGTATTTT. Translating gives CASSQTPQGIVTDTQYF.

The chain employs TRBV27 and TRBJ2-2; the D gene is possibly TRBD2 (5 bases). The germline V gene has CDR1 MNHEY and CDR2 SMNVEV (reference sequence). The germline V and J ends were trimmed by 3 bases and 2 bases, with 10 bases remaining between them. The CDR3 covers 15 residues. The CDR3 spells CASSLRVLNTGELFF. DNA of the CDR3: TGTGCCAGCAGTTTGAGGGTCTTAAACACCGGGGAGCTGTTTTTT.

The rearrangement links TRBV7-2 to TRBJ2-5; 9 nucleotides align to TRBD2. The CDR3 is 14 amino acids. With 0 bases clipped from V and 13 bases from J, the junction kept 9 bases outside the gene matches. CDR1 and CDR2 (germline): SGHTA, FQGNSA. For the CDR3, the DNA is TGTGCCAGCAGCTTAGCTGGGACTAGCTCTGCCACGTACTTC. Protein product: CASSLAGTSSATYF. Full variable domain (rest looked up from reference TRBV7-2 and TRBJ2-5): GAGVSQSPSNKVTEKGKDVELRCDPISGHTALYWYRQSLGQGLEFLIYFQGNSAPDKSGLPSDRFSAERTGGSVSTLTIQRTQQEDSAVYLCASSLAGTSSATYFGPGTRLLVL.

The genes are TRBV28 and TRBJ1-5, with TRBD1 identical over 9 bases. Germline loops: CDR1 MDHEN, CDR2 SYDVKM. V lost 6 bases and J lost 5; bases outside the gene matches: 5. This CDR3 is 14 amino acids long. CDR3 sequence (DNA): TGTGCCAGCAGGATACAGGGGGCCGATCAGCCCCAGCATTTT. Translating gives CASRIQGADQPQHF.

The rearrangement links TRBV2 to TRBJ2-3; D possibly corresponds to TRBD1 (6 bases). This CDR3 is built from 16 residues. CDR1 is SNHLY and CDR2 is FYNNEI in the germline V gene. V was pared by 7 bases and J by 2 bases, with 19 bases between. The CDR3 coding sequence is TGTGCCAGCACCATCCTCGCAGGGGCGAACACAGATACGCAGTATTTT. Translation: CASTILAGANTDTQYF.

The CDR3 sequence is CASRGQGITNEKLFF. The CDR3 nucleotides read TGTGCCAGCCGCGGACAAGGCATAACTAATGAAAAACTGTTTTTT. The chain recombines TRBV19 with TRBJ1-4; possible D gene TRBD1, 5 bases. This CDR3 spans 15 amino acids. Trimming removed 9 bases at V and 1 base at J, with 15 bases between. The germline gives CDR1 LNHDA, CDR2 SQIVND (reference sequence). Using reference TRBV19 and TRBJ1-4 for the parts outside the CDR3, the full variable domain is DGGITQSPKYLFRKEGQNVTLSCEQNLNHDAMYWYRQDPGQGLRLIYYSQIVNDFQKGDIAEGYSVSREKKESFPLTVTSAQKNPTAFYLCASRGQGITNEKLFFGSGTQLSVL.

V gene TRBV28 combines with J gene TRBJ2-2, with a tentative D call TRBD2 (6 bases). CDR1 and CDR2 (germline): MDHEN, SYDVKM. The V end lost 10 bases, the J end lost 0 bases, and 12 bases lay between the germline ends. The CDR3 covers 14 residues. CDR3 protein: CATEVAANTGELFF. CDR3 nucleotides: TGTGCCACCGAGGTAGCGGCGAACACCGGGGAGCTGTTTTTT.